A selection of T cell receptor beta chains follows, all from one sample in a study of T cell repertoires in cytomegalovirus infection. For these receptors, no antigen is known. Each CDR3 protein is one row after TCRdb ran MiXCR on the reads. The data contain about 920,000 distinct CDR3 sequences, approximately 33% of them singletons. The specimen was cultured CD8+ T cells from PBMCs, collected from culture after CMV antigen stimulation. These receptors were obtained from a human donor in good health (CMV status not recorded). Some clones in this sample may be carry-over from other donors' samples. The CDR3 runs from the conserved cysteine through the conserved F or W. D genes are given only for firm matches. Clone size is not always given. Where it is, it says once, few, many or a class for expanded clones.

CDR3 DNA,CDR3 protein,D gene,V gene,J gene,clone size
TGTGCCAGCAGTCGCCCAGTGGCGGGGGGGCCTTTAAATGAGCAGTTCTTC,CASSRPVAGGPLNEQFF,TRBD2,TRBV7-9,TRBJ2-1,-
TGTGCCAGCAGCTTAGGGGAGGGACGATTTGGAAACACCATATATTTT,CASSLGEGRFGNTIYF,-,TRBV7-6,TRBJ1-3,many
TGTGCCAGTAGTATTTCGTGGGGACACCGAGGGTTGACTGAAGCTTTCTTT,CASSISWGHRGLTEAFF,-,TRBV19,TRBJ1-1,-
TGTGCCAGCAGACACGCGGGGGAGCAGTTCTTC,CASRHAGEQFF,-,TRBV7-9,TRBJ2-1,-
TGCGCCAGCAGCCAAGATTGGACTAGCGGCTACGAGCAGTACTTC,CASSQDWTSGYEQYF,TRBD2,TRBV4-1,TRBJ2-7,-
TGTGCCAGCAGCTTTTCCAGCGTAAACACCGGGGAGCTGTTTTTT,CASSFSSVNTGELFF,-,TRBV7-9,TRBJ2-2,-
TGCGCCAGCAGCCGCCGATCTGGGAATGAGCAGTTCTTC,CASSRRSGNEQFF,-,TRBV4-1,TRBJ2-1,-
TGTGCCACCAGGACAGGGATGCTAGGGGACAATGAGCAGTTCTTC,CATRTGMLGDNEQFF,TRBD1,TRBV15,TRBJ2-1,-
TGTGCCAGCAGTTTTTATACCGGCCGGAGGGGCACAGATACGCAGTATTTT,CASSFYTGRRGTDTQYF,-,TRBV6-6,TRBJ2-3,-
TGTGTCAGCAGCTTAGCACGTTACGGAGTTAGCACAGATACGCAGTATTTT,CVSSLARYGVSTDTQYF,-,TRBV7-6,TRBJ2-3,-
TGCGCCAGCAGCCCATCGACAGGGGGCTTTGGAAACACCATATATTTT,CASSPSTGGFGNTIYF,TRBD1,TRBV4-3,TRBJ1-3,few
TGCGCCAGCAGCTTGTCCGCCGACAGGTTAGGCGGCTACACCTTC,CASSLSADRLGGYTF,-,TRBV5-1,TRBJ1-2,-
TGTGCCAGCCACCGGGACAGGGAGGGGAATGAGCAGTTCTTC,CASHRDREGNEQFF,TRBD1,TRBV27,TRBJ2-1,-
TGTGCCAGCAGCGCGGGGGGACCTGGGGCCAACGTCCTGACTTTC,CASSAGGPGANVLTF,TRBD2,TRBV6-5,TRBJ2-6,-
TGTGCCAGTAGTATGCAGATAAGCTCCTACAATGAGCAGTTCTTC,CASSMQISSYNEQFF,-,TRBV19,TRBJ2-1,few
TGTGCCAGCAGCCCTCGGGGGGGCCTCTATACAGGGCCGCAGTATTTT,CASSPRGGLYTGPQYF,TRBD2,TRBV12-3/TRBV12-4,TRBJ2-3,many
TGCGCCAGCAGCCCGCAGGGAGCCCCGGGGGCCGCAAAGGAGACCCAGTACTTC,CASSPQGAPGAAKETQYF,-,TRBV4-1,TRBJ2-5,-
TGTGCCAGCAGCTCCCTGGACAGGGCGGGCACTGAAGCTTTCTTT,CASSSLDRAGTEAFF,TRBD1,TRBV5-4,TRBJ1-1,-
TGCGCCAGCAGCCAAGAATCCCCGGTGGAGGCGAATACGCAGTATTTT,CASSQESPVEANTQYF,-,TRBV4-3,TRBJ2-3,few
TGTGCCACCAGCAGCCGATCCAAAAACATTCAGTACTTC,CATSSRSKNIQYF,-,TRBV15,TRBJ2-4,few
TGTGCCAGCAGCCCCGACCAGGGACAAGCCACCGGGGAGCTGTTTTTT,CASSPDQGQATGELFF,-,TRBV7-9,TRBJ2-2,few